This T cell receptor (beta chain) was profiled in a study of T cells after posttransplantation cyclophosphamide. Treatment was busulfan-fludarabine conditioning, a marrow graft, and cyclophosphamide on days +3 and +4. Sequenced by immunoSEQ multiplex PCR; TCRdb stores in-frame clones only, minus some. The data show tens of thousands of clones, with none appearing a single time. The germline V gene encodes CDR1 MRHNA and CDR2 SNTAGT. The CDR3 runs to 17 residues. The junction had 6 bases not matched to a gene; V was cut back by 4 bases and J by 0 bases. This clone was seen at least ten times. The V gene is TRBV6-4, the J gene TRBJ2-2; 9 bases align to TRBD2. This clonotype originated in a male patient under 35 who received an allogeneic stem cell transplant from a related donor, was CMV-positive, and had no GVHD. T cells may partly derive from the graft donor. The sample was PBMCs, taken after allogeneic stem cell transplant with posttransplant cyclophosphamide. CDR3 residues: CASSVLAGVPNTGELFF. For the CDR3, the DNA is TGTGCCAGCAGTGTTTTAGCGGGAGTCCCGAACACCGGGGAGCTGTTTTTT.